The T cell receptor (beta chain) described here comes from a study of cytomegalovirus exposure and HLA in healthy donors. A remark on this clone: Its antigen is currently unknown.

Broader study findings: On later analysis, the bulk of CMV-associated TCR beta chains appeared to be HLA-restricted. Cytomegalovirus status was reportedly diagnosed by the classifier with high sensitivity and specificity.

Primers: 60 Vbeta forward and 13 Jbeta reverse. Measured with immunoSEQ multiplex PCR; TCRdb has only the in-frame clones, and not every one. The data show roughly 100,000 clones, with 60% to 85% seen just once and roughly 5.4% held by the top ten. The CDR3 extends over 16 amino acids. V shed 0 bases, J shed 4 bases, and the junction held 4 bases outside the gene matches. Per germline, CDR1 LGHNA and CDR2 YNFKEQ. Each donor's status was that of a healthy bone marrow donor. Nominally healthy donors were sampled, though unrecorded immune exposures were likely. This receptor was identified in a woman under 30 in good health and CMV-seropositive. Source material: PBMCs. V is TRBV4-2 and J is TRBJ2-5, with 11 nucleotides matching TRBD2. CDR3 amino acids: CASSQDRLAGGETQYF. The DNA for the CDR3 is TGTGCCAGCAGCCAAGATAGGCTAGCGGGAGGAGAGACCCAGTACTTC.